The 28 T cell receptor beta chains listed next were all sequenced from one sample in a study of T cells in Graves' hyperthyroidism and ophthalmopathy. The investigators amplified TCR beta CDR3 regions from RNA transcripts. Using the HTBI primer set, a first-round RT-PCR was run on the TCR CDR3. TCRdb redid the calling of the multiplex PCR reads with MiXCR, one entry per CDR3 protein. Here the sample spans around 300,000 distinct CDR3 sequences, roughly 15% being singletons. The source material was blood. These receptors were taken from a woman aged 40 to 55 with Graves' ophthalmopathy.

This clonotype turned up a few times. The chain recombines TRBV18 with TRBJ2-1; tentatively, D is TRBD2 (5 bases). Trimming removed 0 bases at V and 1 base at J, with 7 bases between. This CDR3 is 15 amino acids long. CDR1 is KGHSH, CDR2 LQKENI, per germline. The CDR3 spells CASSPPGKSYNEQFF. The CDR3 DNA is TGTGCCAGCTCACCACCCGGGAAATCCTACAATGAGCAGTTCTTC.

The sample holds many counts of this clonotype. This chain connects TRBV6-2 or TRBV6-3 to TRBJ1-2; TRBD1 aligns across 7 bases. V lost 8 bases, J lost 6 bases, and 9 bases stayed unmatched. The CDR3 consists of 13 residues. The germline V gene has CDR1 MNHEY and CDR2 SVGEGT. The CDR3 spells CASLGGTVDGYTF. The CDR3 DNA is TGTGCCAGCTTAGGCGGGACAGTGGATGGCTACACCTTC.

This clonotype was picked up a small number of times. The CDR3 nucleotides read TGTGCCAGCAGCTTAGCGCTCGGGGGCGCTCAGTATTTT. Translated: CASSLALGGAQYF. This chain uses TRBV7-9 with TRBJ2-3; D assignment may be TRBD1 or TRBD2 (6 bases each). This CDR3 is built from 13 residues. V dropped 0 bases and J dropped 12 bases, with 13 bases sitting between them. The germline V gene encodes CDR1 SEHNR and CDR2 FQNEAQ (reference sequence).

Worth noting for this clonotype: Given a much more abundant clone one base away, this may be a read error. The chain joins TRBV28 to TRBJ2-1; 9 bases agree with TRBD2. The CDR3 runs to 15 residues. Germline V gene lookup returns CDR1 MDHEN and CDR2 SYDVKM. The J segment lost 9 bases and the V segment lost 2 bases, leaving 8 bases of the junction unmatched. The CDR3 spells CASSLAGGGPSEQFF. CDR3 bases: TGTGCCAGCAGTTTAGCGGGAGGGGGGCCCAGTGAGCAGTTCTTC.

This clonotype showed up many times. The rearrangement joins TRBV11-2 to TRBJ2-1, with D perhaps matching TRBD2 (6 bases). Trimming removed 3 bases from V and 0 bases from J, with 18 bases in between. Per germline, CDR1 SGHAT and CDR2 FQNNGV. The CDR3 is 18 residues long. CDR3 DNA sequence: TGTGCCAGCAGCTTTCTGGGGGGTGGCGGGTCCTCCTACAATGAGCAGTTCTTC. Translating gives CASSFLGGGGSSYNEQFF. The full variable domain, with the rest looked up from reference TRBV11-2 and TRBJ2-1, is EAGVAQSPRYKIIEKRQSVAFWCNPISGHATLYWYQQILGQGPKLLIQFQNNGVVDDSQLPKDRFSAERLKGVDSTLKIQPAKLEDSAVYLCASSFLGGGGSSYNEQFFGPGTRLTVL.

This clonotype has ten or more counts. The gene calls are TRBV27 and TRBJ2-3; 12 bases line up with TRBD2. The CDR3 totals 15 residues. CDR1 and CDR2 (germline): MNHEY, SMNVEV (reference sequence). Germline trimming cut 4 bases from V and 2 bases from J; bases unmatched to any gene: 1. The CDR3 DNA is TGTGCCAGCAGTTGGACTAGCGGGACCACAGATACGCAGTATTTT. Translation gives CASSWTSGTTDTQYF.

This clonotype showed up many times. The rearrangement joins TRBV20-1 to TRBJ2-3, with TRBD1 identical over 8 bases. CDR1 and CDR2 from the germline V gene are DFQATT and SNEGSKA (reference sequence). V lost 6 bases to trimming and J lost 5 bases; unmatched junction nucleotides: 7. CDR3 length: 13 residues. In DNA, the CDR3 is TGCAGTGCGTTGGACAGGGCCGGAGATACGCAGTATTTT. Protein: CSALDRAGDTQYF.

Only a few counts were recorded for this clonotype. The chain employs TRBV11-2 and TRBJ2-5; a weak D match, TRBD1 (5 bases). Germline V gives CDR1 SGHAT, CDR2 FQNNGV. CDR3 length: 15 amino acids. The V end was cut by 5 bases, the J end by 2 bases, with 15 bases between. The CDR3 sequence is CASSHRQFRQETQYF. DNA of the CDR3: TGTGCCAGCAGCCACCGACAGTTTCGACAAGAGACCCAGTACTTC.

This clonotype was seen a few times. The chain is built from TRBV19 and TRBJ2-2; D is uncertain. The CDR3 is 16 residues long. The V end was cut by 7 bases, the J end by 2 bases, with 17 bases between. From germline, CDR1 is LNHDA and CDR2 SQIVND (reference sequence). CDR3 protein: CASTPQVGSNTGELFF. CDR3 bases: TGTGCCAGTACGCCCCAGGTGGGGTCAAACACCGGGGAGCTGTTTTTT.

This clonotype was observed many times. The gene calls are TRBV7-9 and TRBJ2-3, with 10 bases aligning to TRBD2. The CDR3 sequence is 16 residues long. V was pared by 5 bases and J by 0 bases, with 5 bases of the junction left unmatched. Looked up from germline, CDR1 is SEHNR and CDR2 is FQNEAQ (reference sequence). CDR3 sequence: CASSLTSGASTDTQYF. DNA for the CDR3: TGTGCCAGCAGCCTTACTAGCGGGGCAAGCACAGATACGCAGTATTTT.

The chain is built from TRBV20-1 and TRBJ1-1, with 7 bases aligning to TRBD1. This CDR3 contains 14 residues. V dropped 5 bases and J dropped 0; count of bases not matched to a gene: 6. The germline V gene encodes CDR1 DFQATT and CDR2 SNEGSKA (reference sequence). CDR3 region: CSAGLDRLNTEAFF. CDR3 in DNA: TGCAGTGCTGGTTTGGACAGGTTGAACACTGAAGCTTTCTTT.

This clonotype was recorded at least ten times. V is TRBV6-5 and J is TRBJ1-6, with D unresolved. Deletions cut 0 bases from V and 6 bases from J, with 15 bases between. The CDR3 runs 17 residues. Germline V gene lookup returns CDR1 MNHEY and CDR2 SVGAGI. CDR3 in DNA: TGTGCCAGCAGTTACTCGATTGACGCTACCTCTAATTCACCCCTCCACTTT. This translates into CASSYSIDATSNSPLHF.

This chain joins TRBV20-1 and TRBJ1-6; D is perhaps TRBD1 (6 bases). Germline V gene lookup returns CDR1 DFQATT and CDR2 SNEGSKA (reference sequence). The CDR3 length is 19 residues. The V and J ends lost 0 bases and 7 bases respectively, with 25 bases between them. The CDR3 DNA follows: TGCAGTGCTAGAGATGAGGGGGGTTCTTGGCAAAACCCAAATTCACCCCTCCACTTT. Translation: CSARDEGGSWQNPNSPLHF.

V gene TRBV18 combines with J gene TRBJ2-1; the D is unclear. This CDR3 has 15 residues. Germline loops: CDR1 KGHSH, CDR2 LQKENI. The V end lost 2 bases, the J end lost 4 bases, and 12 bases lay between the germline ends. The CDR3 nucleotides read TGTGCCAGCTCACCATCGCAGAGCCTTTACAATGAGCAGTTCTTC. It codes for CASSPSQSLYNEQFF.

This clonotype has a count of ten or more. The CDR3: CATSERGRSSGYTF. The DNA for the CDR3 is TGTGCCACCAGTGAGAGGGGGCGATCTTCAGGCTACACCTTC. V is TRBV24-1 and J is TRBJ1-2; 7 positions agree with TRBD1. This CDR3 spans 14 amino acids. Germline V gene lookup returns CDR1 KGHDR and CDR2 SFDVKD. V lost 4 bases and J lost 8; bases outside the gene matches: 9.

Notes on this clonotype: Germline and junction disagree at one end, which may indicate a read error. V is TRBV20-1 and J is TRBJ2-1, with 11 positions matching TRBD2. This CDR3 is built from 16 residues. Germline assignment: CDR1 DFQATT and CDR2 SNEGSKA (reference sequence). CDR3 protein: CSARDRGSGGAGEQSF. The CDR3, as DNA: TGCAGTGCTAGAGATCGCGGTAGCGGGGGGGCGGGTGAGCAGTCCTTC.

The V call is TRBV5-1, the J call TRBJ2-6, with 11 bases matching TRBD1. Germline V CDR1 and CDR2: SGHRS, YFSETQ. There are 18 residues in the CDR3. Trimming cost V 2 bases and J 1 base; bases outside gene matches: 5. CDR3 DNA sequence: TGCGCCAGCAGCTTATCGGGACAGGGGGTTTCTGGGGCCAACGTCCTGACTTTC. Encoded protein: CASSLSGQGVSGANVLTF. Full variable domain (rest looked up from reference TRBV5-1 and TRBJ2-6): KAGVTQTPRYLIKTRGQQVTLSCSPISGHRSVSWYQQTPGQGLQFLFEYFSETQRNKGNFPGRFSGRQFSNSRSEMNVSTLELGDSALYLCASSLSGQGVSGANVLTFGAGSRLTVL.

The chain links TRBV20-1 to TRBJ1-5; D ambiguous. The length of the CDR3 is 12 residues. V was shortened by 6 bases and J by 3 bases, with 9 bases between the two germline ends. The germline V gene has CDR1 DFQATT and CDR2 SNEGSKA (reference sequence). The CDR3 region is CSAGSLNQPQHF. In DNA, the CDR3 is TGCAGTGCCGGTTCACTCAATCAGCCCCAGCATTTT.

Here the CDR3 reads CASTTVGGQAFNEQFF. The CDR3 nucleotides read TGTGCCAGCACCACCGTGGGGGGACAGGCCTTCAATGAGCAGTTCTTC. V is TRBV6-1 and J is TRBJ2-1, with TRBD1 matching 8 bases. CDR1 and CDR2 from the germline V gene are MNHNS and SASEGT. This CDR3 is 16 amino acids long. V lost 7 bases and J lost 6; bases outside the gene matches: 14.

This clonotype was seen many times. J is TRBJ1-6 and V is TRBV9; tentatively, D is TRBD1 (5 bases). CDR1 is SGDLS and CDR2 is YYNGEE in the germline V gene. The CDR3 covers 14 residues. V lost 4 bases and J lost 3, with 8 bases in between. The CDR3 nucleotides are TGTGCCAGCAGCCTTGACAGCTATAATTCACCCCTCCACTTT. It is translated as CASSLDSYNSPLHF.

This clonotype occurred many times. This chain uses TRBV12-3 or TRBV12-4 with TRBJ2-1, with TRBD2 matching over 11 bases. V was pared by 6 bases and J by 4 bases, with 8 bases of the junction left unmatched. This CDR3 spans 16 amino acids. The CDR3: CASRISTSGSYNEQFF. The CDR3 DNA reads TGTGCCAGCAGAATAAGTACTAGCGGGAGTTACAATGAGCAGTTCTTC.

The rearrangement uses TRBV20-1 and TRBJ1-5, with D perhaps TRBD1 (6 bases). The germline CDR1 and CDR2 sequences are DFQATT and SNEGSKA (reference sequence). Trimming cost V 0 bases and J 11 bases, with 20 bases left between them. CDR3 size: 15 residues. The DNA of the CDR3 is TGCAGTGCTAGAGATAGGGGGGGCCCCCCCTGGGCCCAGCATTTT. Protein: CSARDRGGPPWAQHF.

The rearrangement uses TRBV18 and TRBJ2-5, with D perhaps TRBD2 (5 bases). Germline CDR1 is KGHSH and CDR2 is LQKENI. The CDR3 contains 15 residues. The V gene lost 1 base and the J gene lost 5 bases, with 14 bases spanning the gap. The DNA for the CDR3 is TGTGCCAGCTCACCACAGAGTCCCCGAGGGGAGACCCAGTACTTC. Translating gives CASSPQSPRGETQYF.

This sequence joins TRBV20-1 and TRBJ1-1; 12 nucleotides agree with TRBD1. The CDR3 has 16 residues. V was pared by 6 bases and J by 0 bases, with 8 bases of the junction left unmatched. Germline V gene sequence: CDR1 DFQATT, CDR2 SNEGSKA (reference sequence). CDR3 in DNA: TGCAGTGCCCCGGGACAGGGGGCGCGTGTGAACACTGAAGCTTTCTTT. Translation gives CSAPGQGARVNTEAFF.

This clonotype was counted many times. The genes are TRBV4-1 and TRBJ1-5, with D unresolved. The CDR3 is 12 residues long. Trimming stripped 2 bases from V and 6 bases from J, with 5 bases between. Germline lookup yields CDR1 MGHRA and CDR2 YSYEKL. CDR3 loop: CASSQIGQPQHF. In nucleotides, the CDR3 is TGCGCCAGCAGCCAAATCGGTCAGCCCCAGCATTTT.

Regarding this clonotype: A much larger clone sits a single nucleotide away, making a read error possible. The V gene is TRBV25-1, the J gene TRBJ1-1; D ambiguous. Germline lookup yields CDR1 MGHDK and CDR2 SYGVNS. The CDR3 length is 14 residues. This CDR3 is CANSNFGRDTEAFF. In DNA form, the CDR3 reads TGTGCCAACAGTAATTTTGGGCGCGACACTGAAGCTTTCTTT. Filled out from reference TRBV25-1 and TRBJ1-1, the complete variable domain reads EADIYQTPRYLVIGTGKKITLECSQTMGHDKMYWYQQDPGMELHLIHYSYGVNSTEKGDLSSESTVSRIRTEHFPLTLESARPSHTSQYLCANSNFGRDTEAFFGQGTRLTVV.

In its sample, this clonotype was seen many times. V usage is TRBV12-3 or TRBV12-4 and J usage is TRBJ2-7; weak D call: TRBD1 (5 bases). Trimming removed 7 bases at V and 4 bases at J, with 14 bases between. The CDR3 runs to 13 residues. The CDR3 DNA is TGTGCCAGCACCTGGGGCGGAAAATACGAGCAGTACTTC. This encodes CASTWGGKYEQYF.

A note on this clonotype: This CDR3 is missing its conserved last phenylalanine or tryptophan, likely due to a read error. V usage is TRBV6-1 and J usage is TRBJ2-6, with 7 bases that match TRBD1. The CDR3 is 18 amino acids. Germline-derived CDR1 and CDR2 are MNHNS and SASEGT. The CDR3 reads CACSEANQGVSGANVLTL. CDR3 in DNA: TGTGCCTGCAGTGAAGCAAATCAGGGGGTATCTGGGGCCAACGTCCTGACTCTC.